Below, 32 T cell receptor beta chains from the same sample are listed, as sequenced in a study of T cell responses to AZD1222 COVID-19 vaccine. The data were produced by immunoSEQ multiplex PCR, yet TCRdb's version contains in-frame clones alone and is incomplete. The table has more than 150,000 clones, about nine tenths seen once; the top ten hold about 1.4%. Here the sequenced sample was peripheral blood, taken on day 0 of AZD1222 vaccination. All receptors derive from an adult in good health.

The rearrangement links TRBV6-5 to TRBJ1-1, with D uncertain. Germline CDR1 is MNHEY and CDR2 is SVGAGI. This CDR3 is built from 13 residues. V was trimmed by 6 bases and J by 0 bases, leaving 8 bases between them. The CDR3 spells CASRALMNTEAFF. CDR3 nucleotides: TGTGCCAGCAGGGCGTTAATGAACACTGAAGCTTTCTTT.

V usage is TRBV18 and J usage is TRBJ2-1, with TRBD1 as a possible D gene (5 bases). The CDR3 covers 15 residues. Trimming left V 1 base short and J 0 bases short, with 7 bases between. Per germline, CDR1 KGHSH and CDR2 LQKENI. The CDR3 protein is CASSPRQGSYNEQFF. CDR3 coding DNA: TGTGCCAGCTCACCACGGCAGGGCTCCTACAATGAGCAGTTCTTC.

At least ten counts were recorded for this clone. V usage is TRBV27 and J usage is TRBJ1-6, with a tentative D call TRBD1 (6 bases). The ends were cut back, 2 bases at V and 6 bases at J, with 8 bases in the middle. CDR1 and CDR2 (germline): MNHEY, SMNVEV (reference sequence). The CDR3 extends over 14 amino acids. CDR3: CASSLGGANSPLHF. The CDR3 DNA follows: TGTGCCAGCAGTTTAGGGGGCGCTAATTCACCCCTCCACTTT.

This chain connects TRBV19 to TRBJ2-4; 7 bases line up with TRBD1. CDR1 is LNHDA, CDR2 SQIVND, per germline (reference sequence). The length of the CDR3 is 16 residues. The junction had 9 bases not matched to a gene; V was cut back by 4 bases and J by 3 bases. This chain's CDR3 is CASSTRQGSGKNIQYF. The CDR3 bases are TGTGCCAGTAGTACTCGACAGGGATCAGGCAAAAACATTCAGTACTTC. Combining the CDR3 with reference TRBV19 and TRBJ2-4 gives the whole variable domain DGGITQSPKYLFRKEGQNVTLSCEQNLNHDAMYWYRQDPGQGLRLIYYSQIVNDFQKGDIAEGYSVSREKKESFPLTVTSAQKNPTAFYLCASSTRQGSGKNIQYFGAGTRLSVL.

This chain links TRBV15 with TRBJ1-3; maybe TRBD1 (6 bases). The germline V gene has CDR1 LNHNV and CDR2 YYDKDF (reference sequence). V was clipped by 0 bases and J by 5 bases, with 11 bases between them. The CDR3 covers 15 residues. This chain's CDR3 is CATSRERGARNTIYF. In DNA form, the CDR3 reads TGTGCCACCAGCAGAGAACGGGGGGCTAGAAACACCATATATTTT.

The J gene is TRBJ1-1, the V gene TRBV30; D gene ambiguous. The CDR3 runs 14 residues. The V gene lost 3 bases and the J gene lost 4 bases, with 15 bases spanning the gap. CDR1 and CDR2 from the germline V gene are GTSNPN and SVGIG (reference sequence). CDR3 in DNA: TGTGCCTGGAGCGCCACCCCCGCGGGCACTGAAGCTTTCTTT. Its protein is CAWSATPAGTEAFF.

The V gene is TRBV3-1 (or the pseudogene TRBV3-2), the J gene TRBJ1-5, with 10 nucleotides matching TRBD1. The CDR3 totals 15 residues. V was clipped by 3 bases and J by 11 bases; unmatched bases: 10. Germline V gene lookup returns CDR1 LGHDT and CDR2 YNNKEL (reference sequence). The CDR3, as DNA: TGTGCCAGCAGCCATTCCCCAGGACAGGGGGTCTCCCAGCATTTT. Amino acids: CASSHSPGQGVSQHF.

CDR3 nucleotide sequence: TGTGCCAGTAGTGAAAGCACTACCGGGGAGCTGTTTTTT. Translation: CASSESTTGELFF. This chain uses TRBV19 with TRBJ2-2; no definite D call. Trimming removed 5 bases at V and 5 bases at J, with 9 bases between. Germline CDR1 and CDR2: LNHDA and SQIVND (reference sequence). The CDR3 spans 13 residues.

The chain carries TRBV6-5 and TRBJ1-2; D is ambiguous. CDR1 is MNHEY, CDR2 SVGAGI, per germline. This CDR3 is built from 13 residues. V was trimmed by 7 bases and J by 0 bases, leaving 9 bases between them. The DNA for the CDR3 is TGTGCCAGCAAGGTGACGGCTAACTATGGCTACACCTTC. Translation gives CASKVTANYGYTF.

The genes are TRBV30 and TRBJ1-2; perhaps TRBD1 as D (5 bases). This CDR3 has 16 amino acids. The germline V gene encodes CDR1 GTSNPN and CDR2 SVGIG (reference sequence). V was pared by 2 bases and J by 1 base, with 17 bases between. In nucleotides, the CDR3 is TGTGCCTGGAGTCGGACATTTCGGTTGGGTAACTATGGCTACACCTTC. Protein product: CAWSRTFRLGNYGYTF.

The chain links TRBV28 to TRBJ1-6; D gene uncertain. Trimming shortened V by 3 bases and J by 4 bases, and 7 bases separated the two germline ends. The CDR3 is made up of 14 amino acids. In germline, CDR1 is MDHEN, CDR2 SYDVKM. As DNA, the CDR3 is TGTGCCAGCAGTTTGACAAAATATAATTCACCCCTCCACTTT. It translates to CASSLTKYNSPLHF.

This chain joins TRBV7-3 and TRBJ1-1; possibly TRBD1 for D (6 bases). Trimming cost V 2 bases and J 5 bases, with 12 bases left between them. The CDR3 is made up of 14 amino acids. The germline CDR1 and CDR2 sequences are SGHTA and FQGTGA. In DNA form, the CDR3 reads TGTGCCAGCAGCTTAGGGGGGCGAGTTACTGAAGCTTTCTTT. Its translation is CASSLGGRVTEAFF.

The chain couples TRBV18 to TRBJ1-1; no clear D gene. Germline V lookup: CDR1 KGHSH, CDR2 LQKENI. The CDR3 totals 14 residues. V was trimmed by 0 bases and J by 1 base, leaving 6 bases between them. CDR3: CASSPPSQNTEAFF. Written as DNA, the CDR3 is TGTGCCAGCTCACCACCTTCCCAGAACACTGAAGCTTTCTTT.

The chain couples TRBV19 to TRBJ1-6; 9 nucleotides align to TRBD1. This CDR3 comprises 16 residues. V gave up 6 bases and J gave up 9 bases; unmatched junction bases: 12. Germline assignment: CDR1 LNHDA and CDR2 SQIVND (reference sequence). The CDR3: CASRAGRDRVGSPLHF. The CDR3 DNA reads as TGTGCCAGTAGAGCAGGCCGGGACAGGGTCGGTTCACCCCTCCACTTT.

This chain connects TRBV2 to TRBJ1-6, with unresolved D. Deletions cut 1 base from V and 4 bases from J, with 5 bases between. The CDR3 has 14 residues. Germline CDR1 is SNHLY and CDR2 is FYNNEI. This chain's CDR3 is CASSEGPYNSPLHF. As DNA, the CDR3 is TGTGCCAGCAGTGAAGGACCTTATAATTCACCCCTCCACTTT.

The V gene is TRBV2, the J gene TRBJ2-7, with D maybe TRBD2 (5 bases). V lost 10 bases to trimming and J lost 4 bases, with 20 bases between them. CDR1 is SNHLY and CDR2 is FYNNEI in the germline V gene. This CDR3 contains 14 residues. CDR3 loop: CATNGGPTMYEQYF. Here the CDR3 DNA reads TGTGCCACTAACGGCGGGCCGACCATGTACGAGCAGTACTTC.

V is TRBV3-1 (or the pseudogene TRBV3-2) and J is TRBJ1-6; D is undetermined. This CDR3 region has 14 residues. Germline V gene sequence: CDR1 LGHDT, CDR2 YNNKEL (reference sequence). Trimming stripped 5 bases from V and 10 bases from J, with 15 bases between. CDR3 residues: CASSSRGDGSPLHF. CDR3 DNA sequence: TGTGCCAGCAGCAGCCGAGGAGACGGATCACCCCTCCACTTT.

The chain joins TRBV7-2 to TRBJ1-3, with 7 positions matching TRBD1. CDR1 and CDR2 from the germline V gene are SGHTA and FQGNSA. This CDR3 is built from 19 residues. V dropped 5 bases and J dropped 0; count of bases not matched to a gene: 16. The CDR3 DNA reads TGTGCCAGCAGCCCAGGGACAGTGGGTTATTGGGACTCTGGAAACACCATATATTTT. Protein product: CASSPGTVGYWDSGNTIYF.

This rearrangement joins TRBV6-6 to TRBJ2-7; D is possibly TRBD1 (6 bases). Trimming stripped 6 bases from V and 4 bases from J, with 13 bases between. CDR1 and CDR2 (germline): MNHNY, SVGAGI (reference sequence). The CDR3 covers 13 residues. The CDR3 spells CASSPGQTYEQYF. The CDR3 DNA reads as TGTGCCAGCAGCCCCGGACAGACGTACGAGCAGTACTTC.

The V and J genes are TRBV30 and TRBJ1-1; a possible D gene is TRBD1 (6 bases). CDR1 is GTSNPN, CDR2 SVGIG, per germline (reference sequence). The CDR3 consists of 13 residues. V dropped 2 bases and J dropped 0 bases, with 7 bases sitting between them. The DNA for the CDR3 is TGTGCCTGGAGTAGGGGGATGAACACTGAAGCTTTCTTT. Its protein product is CAWSRGMNTEAFF.

DNA for the CDR3: TGTGCCTGGAGTGTCGGCGGGGGGGCGAACACTGAAGCTTTCTTT. It encodes CAWSVGGGANTEAFF. The J gene is TRBJ1-1, the V gene TRBV30; D perhaps matches TRBD1 (6 bases). V shed 0 bases and J shed 1 base, with 12 bases lying between them. The germline CDR1 and CDR2 sequences are GTSNPN and SVGIG (reference sequence). The length of the CDR3 is 15 residues. The whole variable domain, filled in from reference TRBV30 and TRBJ1-1, reads SQTIHQWPATLVQPVGSPLSLECTVEGTSNPNLYWYRQAAGRGLQLLFYSVGIGQISSEVPQNLSASRPQDRQFILSSKKLLLSDSGFYLCAWSVGGGANTEAFFGQGTRLTVV.

This chain joins TRBV9 and TRBJ2-5, with unresolved D. Trimming cost V 3 bases and J 5 bases, with 8 bases left between them. CDR1 is SGDLS and CDR2 is YYNGEE in the germline V gene. The CDR3 is made up of 12 amino acids. The CDR3 region is CASSGAGETQYF. As DNA, the CDR3 is TGTGCCAGCAGCGGAGCTGGTGAGACCCAGTACTTC.

This chain connects TRBV3-1 (or the pseudogene TRBV3-2) to TRBJ1-1; D remains unclear. Germline V gene data show CDR1 as LGHDT and CDR2 as YNNKEL (reference sequence). V lost 4 bases and J lost 1, with 7 bases in between. The length of the CDR3 is 13 residues. The CDR3 nucleotides read TGTGCCAGCAGCCTGGGCAGGAACACTGAAGCTTTCTTT. It encodes CASSLGRNTEAFF.

The chain recombines TRBV12-5 with TRBJ1-1; possible D gene TRBD1, 6 bases. This CDR3 contains 13 residues. Trimming shortened V by 10 bases and J by 0 bases, and 12 bases separated the two germline ends. Germline values: CDR1 LGHNT, CDR2 FRNRAP. CDR3 amino acids: CATARGMNTEAFF. Written as DNA, the CDR3 is TGTGCTACTGCCAGGGGAATGAACACTGAAGCTTTCTTT.

The chain has TRBV6-2 or TRBV6-3 and TRBJ2-5, with 9 bases aligning to TRBD1. This CDR3 is built from 16 residues. CDR1 and CDR2 (germline): MNHEY, SVGEGT. V was clipped by 2 bases and J by 5 bases; unmatched bases: 9. In DNA, the CDR3 is TGTGCCAGCAGTTACACCCTACAGGGGGCGGTGGAGACCCAGTACTTC. Amino acid sequence: CASSYTLQGAVETQYF.

The chain links TRBV6-5 to TRBJ1-1; D may be TRBD1 (5 bases). The V and J ends lost 4 bases and 3 bases respectively, with 15 bases between them. In germline, CDR1 is MNHEY, CDR2 SVGAGI. CDR3 length: 15 amino acids. The CDR3: CASSSGSGGDTEAFF. In DNA form, the CDR3 reads TGTGCCAGCAGTTCAGGGTCCGGTGGGGACACTGAAGCTTTCTTT.

The rearrangement joins TRBV28 to TRBJ1-2; a possible D gene is TRBD1 (5 bases). The V end was cut by 7 bases, the J end by 0 bases, with 15 bases between. CDR3 length: 15 residues. Looked up from germline, CDR1 is MDHEN and CDR2 is SYDVKM. The CDR3, as DNA: TGTGCCAGCACTCCTACTGGGGGAACTAACTATGGCTACACCTTC. Translated, it gives CASTPTGGTNYGYTF.

The V call is TRBV5-1, the J call TRBJ1-5, with TRBD1 as a possible D gene (5 bases). The CDR3 covers 13 residues. CDR1 is SGHRS and CDR2 is YFSETQ in the germline V gene. The V end was cut by 0 bases, the J end by 6 bases, with 7 bases between. This CDR3 is CASSLEGTQPQHF. CDR3 in DNA: TGCGCCAGCAGCTTGGAGGGGACTCAGCCCCAGCATTTT. The whole variable domain, remainder taken from reference TRBV5-1 and TRBJ1-5, is KAGVTQTPRYLIKTRGQQVTLSCSPISGHRSVSWYQQTPGQGLQFLFEYFSETQRNKGNFPGRFSGRQFSNSRSEMNVSTLELGDSALYLCASSLEGTQPQHFGDGTRLSIL.

This clone has ten or more counts. Its ends do not fully match the called genes, so a read error is possible. This same CDR3 is encoded by further DNA sequences in the sample. This chain uses TRBV12-3 or TRBV12-4 with TRBJ2-5; TRBD2 aligns across 13 bases. The CDR3 length is 13 residues. The chain's CDR3 is CASSRGGTSGVHF. The DNA for the CDR3 is TGTGCCAGCAGTCGAGGGGGGACTAGCGGGGTTCACTTC.

The rearrangement joins TRBV6-5 to TRBJ2-7, with 10 bases identical to TRBD1. V lost 8 bases, J lost 1 base, and 5 bases stayed unmatched. The CDR3 consists of 14 residues. The germline gives CDR1 MNHEY, CDR2 SVGAGI. As DNA, the CDR3 is TGTGCCAGCGGTAGACAGGGGGCTTCCTACGAGCAGTACTTC. It yields the protein CASGRQGASYEQYF.

V usage is TRBV28 and J usage is TRBJ1-1; TRBD1 matches at 7 bases. Germline assignment: CDR1 MDHEN and CDR2 SYDVKM. The ends lost 7 bases at V and 1 base at J; junction bases unmatched: 12. This CDR3 region has 16 residues. In DNA form, the CDR3 reads TGTGCCAGCATTACAACACTCGGGACAGCGAACACTGAAGCTTTCTTT. This gives the protein CASITTLGTANTEAFF. The whole variable domain, filled in from reference TRBV28 and TRBJ1-1, reads DVKVTQSSRYLVKRTGEKVFLECVQDMDHENMFWYRQDPGLGLRLIYFSYDVKMKEKGDIPEGYSVSREKKERFSLILESASTNQTSMYLCASITTLGTANTEAFFGQGTRLTVV.

The chain couples TRBV6-5 to TRBJ2-7; D is possibly TRBD1 (5 bases). From germline, CDR1 is MNHEY and CDR2 SVGAGI. This CDR3 has 14 residues. V lost 8 bases, J lost 1 base, and 15 bases lay in between. This CDR3 is CASGPREFSYEQYF. The CDR3 DNA reads TGTGCCAGCGGACCCAGGGAATTTTCCTACGAGCAGTACTTC.